These 9 T cell receptor beta chains share one sample of origin, sequenced in a study of blood T cell repertoires in COVID-19. Clones were read by immunoSEQ multiplex PCR, and TCRdb kept only the in-frame ones, dropping some. The table includes about 250,000 clones, around 90% detected once. The sequencing input was peripheral blood. These receptors were collected from an elderly man with acute or convalescent COVID-19.

The chain has TRBV28 and TRBJ2-3; 14 bases agree with TRBD2. CDR1 is MDHEN and CDR2 is SYDVKM in the germline V gene. This CDR3 comprises 18 residues. The V gene end was trimmed by 1 base and the J gene end by 4 bases; junction bases not matched to a gene: 7. This CDR3 is CASSLYGTSGRGADTQYF. The CDR3 bases are TGTGCCAGCAGTTTATATGGGACTAGCGGGAGAGGGGCAGATACGCAGTATTTT.

The chain is built from TRBV9 and TRBJ1-1, with D hard to call. V lost 4 bases, J lost 7 bases, and 17 bases lay in between. The germline gives CDR1 SGDLS, CDR2 YYNGEE. The CDR3 runs 14 residues. The CDR3 region is CASSPHGTVFEAFF. In DNA form, the CDR3 reads TGTGCCAGCAGCCCACACGGTACAGTTTTTGAAGCTTTCTTT.

V gene TRBV3-1 (or the pseudogene TRBV3-2) combines with J gene TRBJ1-2; D ambiguous. The germline V gene has CDR1 LGHDT and CDR2 YNNKEL (reference sequence). V was clipped by 5 bases and J by 6 bases, with 4 bases between them. This CDR3 spans 10 amino acids. The CDR3 region has the DNA TGTGCCAGCAGCTTCGATGGCTACACCTTC. Encoded protein: CASSFDGYTF.

The CDR3 loop is CASSPAAAETQYF. The CDR3 region has the DNA TGTGCCAGCTCACCCGCAGCGGCGGAGACCCAGTACTTC. The chain uses TRBV18 and TRBJ2-5; TRBD2 is a possible D gene (5 bases). The V gene lost 3 bases and the J gene lost 5 bases, with 10 bases spanning the gap. The CDR3 is 13 residues long. In germline, CDR1 is KGHSH, CDR2 LQKENI.

The chain is built from TRBV19 and TRBJ1-5, with D tentatively TRBD1 (6 bases). The CDR3 runs 15 residues. The V gene's germline CDR1 is LNHDA and CDR2 SQIVND (reference sequence). V lost 4 bases to trimming and J lost 2 bases, with 12 bases between them. CDR3 residues: CASSKPDRGNQPQHF. CDR3 nucleotide sequence: TGTGCCAGTAGTAAGCCGGACAGAGGCAATCAGCCCCAGCATTTT.

This chain links TRBV5-6 with TRBJ1-2; 7 nucleotides line up with TRBD1. In germline, CDR1 is SGHDT, CDR2 YYEEEE. V was pared by 4 bases and J by 5 bases, with 14 bases of the junction left unmatched. The CDR3 covers 16 residues. The CDR3 DNA reads TGTGCCAGCAGCCCAGAAACCGGGACAGACTGGTATGGCTACACCTTC. It codes for CASSPETGTDWYGYTF.

As regards this clone: An end of the junction differs from the germline gene, which may be a read error. The gene calls are TRBV7-7 and TRBJ2-1; 10 bases align to TRBD2. The germline CDR1 and CDR2 sequences are SSHAT and FNYEAQ (reference sequence). This CDR3 comprises 15 residues. The CDR3, as DNA: TGTGCTAGCAGCCCCGGGACTAGCGATTACAATGAGCAGTTCTTC. Amino acids: CASSPGTSDYNEQFF.

V is TRBV6-2 or TRBV6-3 and J is TRBJ2-7; 8 positions match TRBD2. The V gene end was trimmed by 4 bases and the J gene end by 12 bases; junction bases not matched to a gene: 5. Per the germline V gene, CDR1 is MNHEY and CDR2 is SVGEGT. This CDR3 comprises 11 residues. The CDR3 region has the DNA TGTGCCAGCAGTTCCAGCGGGAGAGGGTACTTC. Protein: CASSSSGRGYF.

The V gene is TRBV28, the J gene TRBJ2-3; D is perhaps TRBD2 (5 bases). V was shortened by 7 bases and J by 6 bases, with 23 bases between the two germline ends. The CDR3 covers 16 residues. Germline V gene data show CDR1 as MDHEN and CDR2 as SYDVKM. CDR3 in amino acids: CASTPTDGVMWDTQYF. Here the CDR3 DNA reads TGTGCCAGCACCCCGACGGACGGGGTTATGTGGGATACGCAGTATTTT. The variable domain in full, with the rest retrieved from reference TRBV28 and TRBJ2-3, is DVKVTQSSRYLVKRTGEKVFLECVQDMDHENMFWYRQDPGLGLRLIYFSYDVKMKEKGDIPEGYSVSREKKERFSLILESASTNQTSMYLCASTPTDGVMWDTQYFGPGTRLTVL.